This T cell receptor (beta chain) came from a study of T cell repertoires in cytomegalovirus infection. Study context: Both CMV infection and a matching HLA type were indicated by public TCR beta signatures.

TCRdb independently ran MiXCR on the reads; one entry per CDR3 protein. The data contain 100,000 or so distinct CDR3 sequences, more than 15% of them singletons. Regarding the study as a whole: CMV-specific TCR beta clonotypes restricted by HLA-C dominated the ex vivo response. CMV carriers with the relevant HLA were identified by cumulative public TCR beta family frequency.

The V end lost 4 bases, the J end lost 5 bases, and 9 bases lay between the germline ends. The CDR3 runs 12 residues. The germline CDR1 and CDR2 sequences are MNHNS and SASEGT. About this clonotype: Its cognate antigen is unknown.

Material for sequencing was PBMCs. The chain combines TRBV6-1 with TRBJ2-7; D is possibly TRBD1 or TRBD2 (5 bases each). This TCR came from a human donor in good health (CMV status not recorded). Some clones in this sample may be carry-over from other donors' samples. CDR3 DNA: TGTGCCAGCAGTGCACGGGACGACGAGCAGTACTTC. Amino acid sequence: CASSARDDEQYF.